This TCR beta chain came from a study of PD-L1 blockade in urothelial cancer. Overall study: The authors examined blood 3 weeks (second dose) and 6 weeks after treatment start.

Time point indicated: pretreatment peripheral blood. Locally advanced or metastatic urothelial carcinoma affected the patients. Samples were collected from each patient before treatment and during treatment. Each patient gave between 1 and 8 of them in total. Germline lookup yields CDR1 MDHEN and CDR2 SYDVKM. The V gene end was trimmed by 5 bases and the J gene end by 3 bases; junction bases not matched to a gene: 7. There are 14 residues in the CDR3. This clone was detected only once. Synthetic TCR analog templates were spiked into each PCR. Only in-frame clones appear in the TCRdb table, and some are missing; sequencing was by immunoSEQ multiplex PCR. The sample records approximately 86,000 clones, approximately 86% being singletons.

The chain combines TRBV28 with TRBJ2-7, with 7 bases aligning to TRBD2. Material: PBMCs, obtained around atezolizumab (anti-PD-L1) treatment. The TCR comes from a man aged 35 to 55 with urothelial cancer. CDR3 sequence reads: CASSRHGLVYEQYF. The CDR3 nucleotides are TGTGCCAGCAGTCGTCATGGACTAGTCTACGAGCAGTACTTC.